Listed below are T cell receptor beta chains from one sample, sequenced in a study of a mutant IDH1 vaccine in newly diagnosed glioma. These receptors have no known antigen. TCRdb's copy holds only in-frame clones and misses some; the assay was immunoSEQ multiplex PCR. The table includes tens of thousands of clones, roughly 86% detected once. Sample: PBMCs, taken from a glioma patient whose treatment included an IDH1 peptide vaccine. These receptors all stem from a man aged 30-40 years with glioma. CDR3s include the opening cysteine and the closing phenylalanine or tryptophan. The D gene is left open where the match is weak. Clone size is stated in some rows and not others, as once, few, many or a class when expanded.

J,V,size,D,CDR3,DNA
TRBJ2-5,TRBV10-2,-,-,CASSESLALETQYF,TGCGCCAGCAGTGAGTCGCTTGCGTTGGAGACCCAGTACTTC
TRBJ2-2,TRBV5-1,-,-,CASSPPNTGELFF,TGCGCCAGCAGCCCCCCTAACACCGGGGAGCTGTTTTTT
TRBJ1-5,TRBV6-5,-,-,CASSYLTANQPQHF,TGTGCCAGCAGTTACCTGACAGCTAATCAGCCCCAGCATTTT
TRBJ2-3,TRBV7-2,-,-,CASSLQEGGGTQYF,TGTGCCAGCAGCTTACAGGAGGGAGGGGGGACGCAGTATTTT
TRBJ2-1,TRBV5-1,-,TRBD1,CASSTTPGQGRDEQFF,TGCGCCAGCAGCACAACTCCGGGACAGGGTAGGGATGAGCAGTTCTTC
TRBJ2-7,TRBV7-9,-,-,CASSFWVTGPRGGHEQYF,TGTGCCAGCAGCTTTTGGGTTACAGGCCCACGGGGTGGCCACGAGCAGTACTTC
TRBJ1-1,TRBV28,-,-,CASTPGRVSEAFF,TGTGCCAGCACCCCCGGCCGGGTCTCTGAAGCTTTCTTT
TRBJ1-3,TRBV19,-,TRBD1,CASSFRRTGNGNTIYF,TGTGCCAGTAGCTTTCGAAGGACAGGCAACGGAAACACCATATATTTT
TRBJ1-1,TRBV5-1,-,-,CASSLGQAYEAFF,TGCGCCAGCAGCTTGGGGCAGGCCTATGAAGCTTTCTTT
TRBJ1-2,TRBV5-1,-,-,CASSLGARVKVDGYTF,TGCGCCAGCAGCTTGGGGGCCCGTGTTAAAGTTGATGGCTACACCTTC
TRBJ1-1,TRBV9,-,-,CASSVGGGPGTEAFF,TGTGCCAGCAGCGTAGGTGGGGGGCCGGGGACTGAAGCTTTCTTT
TRBJ1-2,TRBV5-4,-,-,CATVLDSNSNYGYTF,TGTGCCACGGTCCTGGACAGTAACTCAAACTATGGCTACACCTTC
TRBJ2-1,TRBV7-9,-,-,CASSFFSGNEQFF,TGTGCCAGCAGCTTTTTCTCGGGCAATGAGCAGTTCTTC
TRBJ2-7,TRBV19,few,TRBD1,CASSNQGARHEQYF,TGTGCCAGTAGCAACCAGGGGGCGCGCCACGAGCAGTACTTC
TRBJ1-5,TRBV28,-,-,CASSLGSQPQHF,TGTGCCAGCAGTTTAGGATCTCAGCCCCAGCATTTT
TRBJ2-4,TRBV21-1,-,-,CASSKGLAGVKNIQYF,TGTGCTAGCAGCAAAGGGCTAGCGGGAGTCAAAAACATTCAGTACTTC
TRBJ2-5,TRBV5-5,-,-,CASSPAGAVETQYF,TGTGCCAGCAGCCCCGCGGGGGCTGTTGAGACCCAGTACTTC
TRBJ2-1,TRBV19,-,-,CASSIVAFFNEQFF,TGTGCCAGTAGTATAGTTGCCTTCTTCAATGAGCAGTTCTTC
TRBJ1-1,TRBV28,-,-,CASSLSVAEAFF,TGTGCCAGCAGTTTGTCTGTCGCTGAAGCTTTCTTT
TRBJ2-2,TRBV11-2,-,-,CASSPTWTGELFF,TGTGCCAGCAGCCCGACGTGGACCGGGGAGCTGTTTTTT
TRBJ1-2,TRBV6-5,-,TRBD1,CAARETGYTYGYTF,TGTGCCGCTAGAGAGACAGGGTACACCTATGGCTACACCTTC
TRBJ1-5,TRBV7-2,-,-,CASSLRDQPQHF,TGTGCCAGCAGCTTAAGGGATCAGCCCCAGCATTTT
TRBJ2-3,TRBV7-3,-,-,CASSLGGTDTQYF,TGTGCCAGCAGCTTAGGGGGCACAGATACGCAGTATTTT
TRBJ2-3,TRBV27,-,TRBD2,CASSSVRSSGYTDTQYF,TGTGCCAGCAGTTCGGTACGGTCTAGCGGATACACAGATACGCAGTATTTT
TRBJ2-7,TRBV7-2,-,-,CASSLDPGLGDEQYF,TGTGCCAGCAGCTTAGACCCTGGCTTAGGGGACGAGCAGTACTTC
TRBJ2-3,TRBV9,-,TRBD2,CASSVASGGATDTQYF,TGTGCCAGCAGCGTCGCTAGCGGGGGGGCCACAGATACGCAGTATTTT
TRBJ2-5,TRBV6-1,-,-,CASSEAGGRYETQYF,TGTGCCAGCAGTGAAGCGGGGGGGCGGTATGAGACCCAGTACTTC
TRBJ2-7,TRBV7-9,-,-,CASSLAAYEQYF,TGTGCCAGCAGCTTAGCAGCGTACGAGCAGTACTTC
TRBJ2-7,TRBV27,-,TRBD2,CASSLWGGPYEQYF,TGTGCCAGCAGTTTATGGGGAGGGCCCTACGAGCAGTACTTC
TRBJ2-7,TRBV18,once,TRBD1,CASSPRTGADEQYF,TGTGCCAGCTCACCTAGGACAGGGGCGGACGAGCAGTACTTC
TRBJ2-6,TRBV18,-,-,CASSPPKGSGANVLTF,TGTGCCAGCTCACCACCGAAGGGCTCTGGGGCCAACGTCCTGACTTTC